This TCR beta chain comes out of a study of blood T cell repertoires in COVID-19. Study as a whole: In each case, the material was cDNA or gDNA derived from T cells, B-cell-depleted T cells, or PBMCs.

Original data processing: It was from reference gene primer amplification that nucleated cell counts were estimated. Assay used: immunoSEQ multiplex PCR; TCRdb lists only in-frame clones, some missing. Clone size and the V and J calls come from that table; the DNA yielded D and trimming. The sample includes about 140,000 clones, over 65% of them seen just once. The V segment lost 4 bases and the J segment 7 bases; nucleotides outside the gene matches: 8. The CDR3 totals 15 residues. Germline V gives CDR1 SGHDT, CDR2 YYEEEE. The clonotype was recovered from a middle-aged man with acute or convalescent COVID-19. The sample taken for sequencing was peripheral blood. The chain combines TRBV5-6 with TRBJ1-1, with TRBD1 matching 12 bases. The CDR3 reads CASSTPGQGAVEAFF. The CDR3 bases are TGTGCCAGCAGCACCCCGGGACAGGGGGCCGTTGAAGCTTTCTTT.